The clone carrying this TCR beta chain has ten or more counts. What it recognizes is unknown. This specimen belongs to a study of identical twins. Study outcomes and limitations: Abundant cord blood beta clonotypes carried fewer insertions; memory repertoires showed none.

All donors comprised healthy Caucasians. One entry per CDR3 protein results from TCRdb running MiXCR on the 5' RACE reads. The table shows 500,000 to 600,000 distinct CDR3 sequences, with less than 25% occurring only once. The V and J ends lost 7 bases and 8 bases respectively, with 11 bases between them. Germline V lookup: CDR1 MNHNY, CDR2 SVGAGI (reference sequence). The CDR3 spans 11 residues. The same sample was also studied in work on T cells expressing NK-cell markers. Turning to that study: Sequenced donors, eight in total, included seven who were HCMV-seropositive and one who was seronegative. Several donors had dominant NKG2C+ clonotypes that comprised roughly 1.0-7.0% of their CD8+ T cells.

The gene calls are TRBV6-6 and TRBJ1-1; D not resolved. The specimen sequenced was CD4+ T cells sorted from blood. This clonotype originated in a woman under 30 in good health. For the CDR3, the DNA is TGTGCCAGCATCGAAGTGACCGAAGCTTTCTTT. This translates into CASIEVTEAFF.